This TCR beta chain was profiled in a study of OX40 agonist ivuxolimab in advanced cancers. Method: immunoSEQ multiplex PCR; TCRdb's copy keeps in-frame clones and lacks some. Of roughly 49,000 clones in the sample, about nine tenths were seen once. Trimming took 2 bases from V and 6 from J, leaving 7 bases between them. The CDR3 contains 11 residues. The germline CDR1 and CDR2 sequences are SQVTM and ANQGSEA. V and J are TRBV29-1 and TRBJ1-1; no clear D. Sample: CD4+ or CD8+ T cells sorted from blood, taken in a trial of the OX40 agonist ivuxolimab. The clonotype originates from an adult with an advanced solid tumor such as melanoma, head and neck, liver or kidney cancer. The CDR3 DNA reads TGCAGCGTTGAACCGGGCTCTGAAGCTTTCTTT. The encoded protein is CSVEPGSEAFF.